Sequencing of this TCR beta chain was carried out in a study of blood T cell repertoires in COVID-19. About the research overall: Samples came from the United States, Italy and Spain, spanning acute and convalescent COVID-19. PBMCs, B-cell-depleted T cells, or T cells provided the cDNA or gDNA that made up the material.

Per the original methods: Estimated nucleated cell counts came from reference gene primer amplification. This table comes from immunoSEQ multiplex PCR, and its TCRdb copy is limited to in-frame clones, with some not included. V and J calls and clone size are those listed in that table; D and trimming were worked out from the DNA. This repertoire shows around 120,000 clones, 85% to 90% found once; its top ten account for roughly 4%. Enrolled during active infection, Seattle patients were then followed longitudinally. CDR3 size: 14 residues. V dropped 1 base and J dropped 5 bases, with 11 bases sitting between them. Germline CDR1 is SGHVS and CDR2 is FQNEAQ.

This TCR derives from an older woman with COVID-19, enrolled during active disease. The source material was peripheral blood. The chain has TRBV7-8 and TRBJ2-5; D is unclear. In DNA form, the CDR3 reads TGTGCCAGCAGCTTAGATCACGGTCGGGAGACCCAGTACTTC. Translating it yields CASSLDHGRETQYF.